The source of this T cell receptor (beta chain) is a study of T cell clonotyping in hematopoietic cell transplantation. The protocol was immunoSEQ multiplex PCR, while the TCRdb copy is restricted to in-frame clones and leaves out a portion. The table records roughly 17,000 clones, 93% of them present only once. As to time point: recipient sample about 28 days before transplant, after cytoreduction. Blood collection times were about day -28 and days 30, 100, 180 posttransplant. Study-level results: Few recipient clonotypes overlapped donors; over 95% were de novo at given depth. Higher Inverse Simpson Index values in graft donor and pretransplant recipient predicted broader posttransplant TCR diversity. Recipient TCR diversity dropped after transplant; expanded clonotypes rose from day 30 to 180.

The V gene lost 0 bases and the J gene lost 0 bases, with 7 bases spanning the gap. CDR1 is SGHDT, CDR2 YYEEEE, per germline. This CDR3 region has 15 residues. On this clone: Its antigen is not known.

The J gene is TRBJ2-1, the V gene TRBV5-6; D is ambiguous. The receptor was isolated from a man aged 18 to 30 with biphenotypic leukemia. Some clones in this sample may be carry-over from other donors' samples. This material consisted of peripheral blood mononuclear cells, taken before stem cell transplant. The CDR3 protein is CASSLAPHSYNEQFF. The CDR3 DNA reads TGTGCCAGCAGCTTGGCCCCCCACTCCTACAATGAGCAGTTCTTC.